This T cell receptor beta chain was sequenced during a study of blood T cell repertoires in COVID-19. Source study methods: The authors estimated nucleated cell counts from reference gene primer amplification. Libraries were prepared by immunoSEQ multiplex PCR; TCRdb keeps only in-frame clonotypes and omits some of them. From that table come the V and J calls and clone size; the DNA was used to work out D and trimming. This sample carries over 350,000 clones, around nine tenths of them seen once, and the ten largest clones take about 1.2%. The study assigned cohorts using participant-reported clinical history. This CDR3 comprises 18 residues. Germline values: CDR1 SGDLS, CDR2 YYNGEE. Trimming removed 0 bases from V and 0 bases from J; junction bases left unmatched: 8.

The chain carries TRBV9 and TRBJ1-3; the match to TRBD1 covers 8 bases. Material: PBMCs or T cells enriched from blood (not recorded which). The TCR sequence derives from a woman aged 18-29 years who had recovered from COVID-19. The DNA of the CDR3 is TGTGCCAGCAGCGTAGCAGCAGGGGGCCCTCGCTCTGGAAACACCATATATTTT. Its protein is CASSVAAGGPRSGNTIYF.